This T cell receptor beta chain appears in the sequencing data of a study of blood T cells in healthy people across ages. Study outcomes and limitations: Naive T cell percentage showed a strong correlation with the diversity of TCR beta.

Together with a sample-barcoded 5' primer, a J-beta primer mix was included in a second PCR lasting roughly 6 to 12 cycles. One entry per CDR3 protein results from TCRdb running MiXCR on the 5' RACE reads. The data contain around 1,500,000 distinct CDR3 sequences, about 43% of them singletons. A note on this clonotype: What it binds is unknown.

The V gene end was trimmed by 3 bases and the J gene end by 5 bases; junction bases not matched to a gene: 4. This CDR3 spans 13 amino acids. CDR1 and CDR2 from the germline V gene are DFQATT and SNEGSKA (reference sequence). The specimen was blood. V gene TRBV20-1 combines with J gene TRBJ2-5; 9 bases align to TRBD1. The TCR comes from a woman younger than 30 in good health. DNA for the CDR3: TGCAGTGCTAGGGGGACAGGGTTTGAGACCCAGTACTTC. It yields the protein CSARGTGFETQYF.